These 17 T cell receptor beta chains share one sample of origin, sequenced in a study of T cells in Graves' hyperthyroidism and ophthalmopathy. Amplification of TCR beta CDR3 regions used RNA as the template. Primed by the HTBI set, a first-round RT-PCR was run on the TCR CDR3. MiXCR, applied by TCRdb to the multiplex PCR reads, yields one record per CDR3 protein. The sample gives roughly 570,000 distinct CDR3 sequences, 15% to 17% of which show up once; about 7% is in the top ten. The sequenced sample was blood. The source of these receptors is a woman in her twenties or thirties with Graves' hyperthyroidism.

This clonotype was detected ten times or more. The chain is built from TRBV2 and TRBJ2-7; 9 positions agree with TRBD1. Germline values: CDR1 SNHLY, CDR2 FYNNEI. The CDR3 sequence is 16 residues long. J lost 9 bases, V lost 7 bases, and 19 bases had no gene match. The DNA of the CDR3 is TGTGCCAGCACCCCGGGACAGGGATTTTTTTTATCAGGGCAGTACTTC. Translated, it gives CASTPGQGFFLSGQYF.

This clonotype showed up many times. The chain has TRBV30 and TRBJ1-2, with unresolved D. This CDR3 is 13 amino acids long. CDR1 GTSNPN and CDR2 SVGIG come from the germline V gene (reference sequence). V lost 2 bases and J 3 bases, leaving 10 bases between the germline ends. The CDR3 nucleotides read TGTGCCTGGAGTTTGGGCGGCGACTATGGCTACACCTTC. It yields the protein CAWSLGGDYGYTF.

This clonotype was found many times. The V call is TRBV18, the J call TRBJ2-3; D unresolved. This CDR3 is 14 amino acids long. V was cut by 0 bases and J by 6 bases, with 10 bases left in between. CDR1 is KGHSH and CDR2 is LQKENI in the germline V gene. CDR3 DNA sequence: TGTGCCAGCTCACCACCATCCGGCTTGGATACGCAGTATTTT. Residues: CASSPPSGLDTQYF.

This clonotype was detected a few times. The chain uses TRBV9 and TRBJ2-7; D perhaps matches TRBD1 (6 bases). The V end lost 0 bases, the J end lost 2 bases, and 15 bases lay between the germline ends. This CDR3 is built from 16 residues. CDR1 is SGDLS, CDR2 YYNGEE, per germline. The CDR3: CASSVGPGTMTYEQYF. Here the CDR3 DNA reads TGTGCCAGCAGCGTAGGCCCCGGGACAATGACCTACGAGCAGTACTTC.

Notes on this clonotype: This clone may be a read error of a much larger clone one base away. This sequence joins TRBV20-1 and TRBJ1-2; D gene ambiguous. Germline loops: CDR1 DFQATT, CDR2 SNEGSKA (reference sequence). This CDR3 spans 14 amino acids. Here the CDR3 DNA reads TGCGGTGCTAGAGATCGCTTGGATTACTATGGCTACACCTTC. The encoded protein is CGARDRLDYYGYTF.

This clonotype was picked up many times. This chain uses TRBV10-3 with TRBJ2-1; the match to TRBD2 covers 11 bases. The CDR3 has 15 amino acids. Germline CDR1 reads ENHRY; CDR2 reads SYGVKD. Trimming cost V 8 bases and J 0 bases; bases outside gene matches: 3. The CDR3 loop reads CAIATSGGSYNEQFF. The CDR3 DNA follows: TGTGCCATCGCAACTAGCGGGGGCTCCTACAATGAGCAGTTCTTC.

This clonotype was seen a handful of times. The rearrangement joins TRBV24-1 to TRBJ2-1, with D hard to call. The germline V gene encodes CDR1 KGHDR and CDR2 SFDVKD. The CDR3 totals 12 residues. V was clipped by 3 bases and J by 7 bases, with 6 bases between them. The CDR3 DNA sequence: TGTGCCACCAGTGATGGGCCTAATGAGCAGTTCTTC. Amino acids: CATSDGPNEQFF.

Many counts were recorded for this clonotype. The rearrangement joins TRBV6-2 or TRBV6-3 to TRBJ1-5, with D maybe TRBD1 (5 bases). V shed 5 bases and J shed 7 bases, with 18 bases lying between them. Germline CDR1 reads MNHEY; CDR2 reads SVGEGT. The CDR3 sequence is 15 residues long. The CDR3 sequence is CASSGPGVPPQPQHF. The CDR3 coding sequence is TGTGCCAGCAGTGGGCCGGGGGTCCCCCCCCAGCCCCAGCATTTT.

The chain employs TRBV12-3 or TRBV12-4 and TRBJ1-6; maybe TRBD1 (6 bases). The V gene lost 6 bases and the J gene lost 6 bases, with 15 bases spanning the gap. This CDR3 spans 15 amino acids. For the CDR3, the DNA is TGTGCCAGCAGACCTCGACAGGTCGTTAATTCACCCCTCCACTTT. Amino acid sequence: CASRPRQVVNSPLHF.

This clonotype was recorded a few times. A much larger clone sits a single nucleotide away, making a read error possible. This chain connects TRBV20-1 to TRBJ2-7, with D perhaps TRBD2 (6 bases). In germline, CDR1 is DFQATT, CDR2 SNEGSKA (reference sequence). Trimming left V 6 bases short and J 3 bases short, with 15 bases between. This CDR3 comprises 13 residues. DNA of the CDR3: TGCAGTGCGAGTCTAGCGAGAGTCTACGAGCAGTACTTC. This sequence encodes CSASLARVYEQYF.

The rearrangement links TRBV19 to TRBJ2-3; TRBD2 agrees at 10 bases. The CDR3 is 16 amino acids. The V gene end was trimmed by 6 bases and the J gene end by 7 bases; junction bases not matched to a gene: 13. Per germline, CDR1 LNHDA and CDR2 SQIVND (reference sequence). The chain's CDR3 is CASSPRRSGRVYTQYF. The CDR3 DNA is TGTGCCAGTAGCCCGAGGAGGAGCGGGAGGGTATATACGCAGTATTTT.

V is TRBV25-1 and J is TRBJ2-1; 10 bases map to TRBD2. The junction had 2 bases not matched to a gene; V was cut back by 2 bases and J by 4 bases. Germline loops: CDR1 MGHDK, CDR2 SYGVNS. The CDR3 spans 15 residues. The CDR3 nucleotides read TGTGCCAGCAGTGAAGTTAGCGGGAGGTACAATGAGCAGTTCTTC. Translated, it gives CASSEVSGRYNEQFF. Combining the CDR3 with reference TRBV25-1 and TRBJ2-1 gives the whole variable domain EADIYQTPRYLVIGTGKKITLECSQTMGHDKMYWYQQDPGMELHLIHYSYGVNSTEKGDLSSESTVSRIRTEHFPLTLESARPSHTSQYLCASSEVSGRYNEQFFGPGTRLTVL.

The chain uses TRBV20-1 and TRBJ2-1; either TRBD1 or TRBD2 may supply D (5 bases each). CDR3 length equals 15 residues. In germline, CDR1 is DFQATT, CDR2 SNEGSKA (reference sequence). With 5 bases removed from V and 5 bases from J, the gap between germline ends came to 19 bases. Written as DNA, the CDR3 is TGCAGTGCTGGAGGAGGTATAGCAGGGAACAATGAGCAGTTCTTC. Protein product: CSAGGGIAGNNEQFF.

J is TRBJ2-1 and V is TRBV12-3 or TRBV12-4, with 14 nucleotides matching TRBD2. The CDR3 runs to 14 residues. J gave up 8 bases and V 8 bases, and 5 bases lay outside the gene matches. The CDR3 DNA follows: TGTGCCAGCGGGACTAGCGGGAGTGGGTATGAGCAGTTCTTC. Its translation: CASGTSGSGYEQFF.

This clonotype came up many times. The chain employs TRBV3-1 and TRBJ2-3, with TRBD2 matching 9 bases. The junction had 9 bases not matched to a gene; V was cut back by 0 bases and J by 5 bases. Germline CDR1 reads LGHDT; CDR2 reads YNNKEL (reference sequence). The CDR3 totals 17 residues. The CDR3 nucleotides read TGTGCCAGCAGCCAAGACGGAGCGGGAGGACCCCTAGATACGCAGTATTTT. This encodes CASSQDGAGGPLDTQYF.

This clonotype was recorded at least ten times. This rearrangement joins TRBV20-1 to TRBJ2-3, with a possible D match to TRBD2 (6 bases). CDR1 is DFQATT and CDR2 is SNEGSKA in the germline V gene (reference sequence). The V gene lost 5 bases and the J gene lost 0 bases, with 12 bases spanning the gap. This CDR3 spans 14 amino acids. The CDR3 loop reads CSALAGTSTDTQYF. The CDR3 coding sequence is TGCAGTGCTCTTGCGGGGACTAGCACAGATACGCAGTATTTT.

This clonotype was seen only a few times. This chain links TRBV15 with TRBJ2-7, with 7 bases fitting TRBD2. V shed 0 bases and J 2 bases; nucleotides not matched to a gene: 4. The V gene's germline CDR1 is LNHNV and CDR2 YYDKDF (reference sequence). CDR3 size: 15 residues. In DNA, the CDR3 is TGTGCCACCAGCAGAGATGATACTAGCGCCTACGAGCAGTACTTC. The encoded protein is CATSRDDTSAYEQYF.